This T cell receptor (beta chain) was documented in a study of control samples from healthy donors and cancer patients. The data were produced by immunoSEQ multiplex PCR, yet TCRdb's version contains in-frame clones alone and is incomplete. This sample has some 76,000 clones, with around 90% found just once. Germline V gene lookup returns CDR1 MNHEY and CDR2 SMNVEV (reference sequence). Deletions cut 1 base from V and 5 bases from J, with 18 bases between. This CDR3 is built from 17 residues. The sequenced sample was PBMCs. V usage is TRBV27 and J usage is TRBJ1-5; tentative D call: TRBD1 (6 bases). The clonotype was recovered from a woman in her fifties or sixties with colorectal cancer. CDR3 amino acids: CASSLFPPDRTDQPQHF. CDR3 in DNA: TGTGCCAGCAGTTTATTTCCACCCGACAGGACAGATCAGCCCCAGCATTTT.